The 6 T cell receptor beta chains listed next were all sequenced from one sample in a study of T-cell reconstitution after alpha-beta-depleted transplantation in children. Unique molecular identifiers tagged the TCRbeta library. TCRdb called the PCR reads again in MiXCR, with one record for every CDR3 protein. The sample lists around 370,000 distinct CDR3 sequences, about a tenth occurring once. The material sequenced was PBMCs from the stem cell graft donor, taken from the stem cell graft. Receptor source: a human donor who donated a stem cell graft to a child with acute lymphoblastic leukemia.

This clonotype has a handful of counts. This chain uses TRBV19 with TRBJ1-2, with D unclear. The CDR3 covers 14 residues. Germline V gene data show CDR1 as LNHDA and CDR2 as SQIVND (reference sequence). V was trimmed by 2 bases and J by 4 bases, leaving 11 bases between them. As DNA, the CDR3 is TGTGCCAGTAGTATAAACGCAGGAACCTATGGCTACACCTTC. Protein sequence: CASSINAGTYGYTF.

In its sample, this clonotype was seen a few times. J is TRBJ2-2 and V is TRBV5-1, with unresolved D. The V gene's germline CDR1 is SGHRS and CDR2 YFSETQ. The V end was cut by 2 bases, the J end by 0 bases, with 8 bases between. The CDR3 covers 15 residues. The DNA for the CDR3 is TGCGCCAGCAGCTTCCACTTGGCGAACACCGGGGAGCTGTTTTTT. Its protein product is CASSFHLANTGELFF.

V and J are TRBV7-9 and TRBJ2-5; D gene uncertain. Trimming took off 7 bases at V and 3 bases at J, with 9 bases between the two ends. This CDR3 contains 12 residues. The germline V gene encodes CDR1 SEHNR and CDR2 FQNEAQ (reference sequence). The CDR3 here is CASNRLEETQYF. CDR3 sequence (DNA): TGTGCCAGCAATCGGTTGGAAGAGACCCAGTACTTC.

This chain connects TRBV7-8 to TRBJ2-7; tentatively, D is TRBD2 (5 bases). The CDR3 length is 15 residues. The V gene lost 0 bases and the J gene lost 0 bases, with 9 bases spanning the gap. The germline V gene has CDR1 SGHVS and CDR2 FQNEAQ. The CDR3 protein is CASSLASASSYEQYF. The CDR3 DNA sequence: TGTGCCAGCAGCTTAGCTAGCGCGAGCTCCTACGAGCAGTACTTC.

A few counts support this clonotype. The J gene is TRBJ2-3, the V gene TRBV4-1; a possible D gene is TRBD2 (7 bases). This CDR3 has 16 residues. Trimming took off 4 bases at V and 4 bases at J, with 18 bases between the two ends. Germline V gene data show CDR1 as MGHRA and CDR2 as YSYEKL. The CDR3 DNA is TGCGCCAGCAGCCTCCTCGTGGGGGGGCGCGCAGATACGCAGTATTTT. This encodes CASSLLVGGRADTQYF.

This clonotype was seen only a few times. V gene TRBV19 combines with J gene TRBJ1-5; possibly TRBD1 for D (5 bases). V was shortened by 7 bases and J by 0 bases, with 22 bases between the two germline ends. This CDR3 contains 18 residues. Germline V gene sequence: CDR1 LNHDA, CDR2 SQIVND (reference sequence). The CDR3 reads CASTETVAASFSNQPQHF. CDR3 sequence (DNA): TGTGCCAGTACCGAGACAGTCGCCGCTAGTTTTAGCAATCAGCCCCAGCATTTT.